This T cell receptor beta chain was captured by sequencing in a study of blood T cell repertoires in COVID-19. The table came from immunoSEQ multiplex PCR; TCRdb's copy has only in-frame clones and leaves some out. Of 60,000 to 75,000 clones listed, approximately 86% are singletons. Sequences were obtained from peripheral blood. The clonotype originates from a woman older than 75 with active COVID-19.

CDR3 DNA: TGTGCCAGTAGTATTGGGACTAGCCCAGATACGCAGTATTTT. Amino acid sequence: CASSIGTSPDTQYF. The V gene is TRBV19, the J gene TRBJ2-3, with TRBD2 matching over 9 bases. This CDR3 has 14 residues. V trimming: 3 bases; J trimming: 4 bases; junction bases outside the gene matches: 2. Germline lookup yields CDR1 LNHDA and CDR2 SQIVND (reference sequence).